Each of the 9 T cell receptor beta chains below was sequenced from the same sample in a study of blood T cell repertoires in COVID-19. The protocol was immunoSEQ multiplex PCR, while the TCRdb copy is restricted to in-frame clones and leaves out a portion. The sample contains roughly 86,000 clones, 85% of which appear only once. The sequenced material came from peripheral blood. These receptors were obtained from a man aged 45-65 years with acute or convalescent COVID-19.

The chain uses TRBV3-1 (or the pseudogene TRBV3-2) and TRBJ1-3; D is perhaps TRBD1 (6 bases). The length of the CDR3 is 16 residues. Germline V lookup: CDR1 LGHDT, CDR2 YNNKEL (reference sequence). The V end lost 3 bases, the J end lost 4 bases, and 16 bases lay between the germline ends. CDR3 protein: CASSHDRTHGGNTIYF. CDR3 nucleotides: TGTGCCAGCAGCCACGACAGGACCCACGGCGGAAACACCATATATTTT.

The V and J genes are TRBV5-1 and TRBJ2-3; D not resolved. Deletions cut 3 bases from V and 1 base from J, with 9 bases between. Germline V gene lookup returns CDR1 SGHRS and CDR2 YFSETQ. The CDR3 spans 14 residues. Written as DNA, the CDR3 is TGCGCCAGCAGCTCTACGAGAGGCACAGATACGCAGTATTTT. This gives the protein CASSSTRGTDTQYF.

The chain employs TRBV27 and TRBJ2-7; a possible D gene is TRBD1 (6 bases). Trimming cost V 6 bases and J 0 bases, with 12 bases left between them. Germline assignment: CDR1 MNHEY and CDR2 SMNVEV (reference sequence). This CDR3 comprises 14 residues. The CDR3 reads CASRKQGDSYEQYF. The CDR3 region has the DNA TGTGCCAGCAGGAAACAGGGAGACTCCTACGAGCAGTACTTC.

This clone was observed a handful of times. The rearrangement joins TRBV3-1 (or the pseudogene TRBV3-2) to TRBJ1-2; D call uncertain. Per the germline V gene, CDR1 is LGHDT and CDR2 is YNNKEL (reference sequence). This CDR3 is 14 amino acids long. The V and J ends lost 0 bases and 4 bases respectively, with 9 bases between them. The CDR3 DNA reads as TGTGCCAGCAGCCAAGACAGAACAGTCTATGGCTACACCTTC. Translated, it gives CASSQDRTVYGYTF.

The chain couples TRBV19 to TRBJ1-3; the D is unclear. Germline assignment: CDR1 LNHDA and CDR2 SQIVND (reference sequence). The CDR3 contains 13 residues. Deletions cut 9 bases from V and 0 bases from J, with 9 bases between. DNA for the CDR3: TGTGCCAGCTCCTTTAGCTCTGGAAACACCATATATTTT. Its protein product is CASSFSSGNTIYF.

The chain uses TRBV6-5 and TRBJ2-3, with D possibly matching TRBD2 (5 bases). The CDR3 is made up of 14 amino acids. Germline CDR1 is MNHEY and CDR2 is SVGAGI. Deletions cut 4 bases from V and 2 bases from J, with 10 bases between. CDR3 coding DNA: TGTGCCAGCAGTTTAGGACTTTCCACAGATACGCAGTATTTT. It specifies CASSLGLSTDTQYF.

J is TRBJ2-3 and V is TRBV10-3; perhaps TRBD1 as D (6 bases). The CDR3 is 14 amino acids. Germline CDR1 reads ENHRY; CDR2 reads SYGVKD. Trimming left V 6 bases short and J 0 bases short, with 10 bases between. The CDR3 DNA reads TGTGCCATCAGCGGGACAACTAGCACAGATACGCAGTATTTT. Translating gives CAISGTTSTDTQYF.

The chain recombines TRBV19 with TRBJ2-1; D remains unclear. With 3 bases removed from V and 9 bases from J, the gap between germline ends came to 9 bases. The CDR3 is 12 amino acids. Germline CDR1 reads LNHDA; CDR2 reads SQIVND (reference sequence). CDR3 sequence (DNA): TGTGCCAGTAGTATTATCGGTACTGAGCAGTTCTTC. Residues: CASSIIGTEQFF. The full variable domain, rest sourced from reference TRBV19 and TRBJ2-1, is DGGITQSPKYLFRKEGQNVTLSCEQNLNHDAMYWYRQDPGQGLRLIYYSQIVNDFQKGDIAEGYSVSREKKESFPLTVTSAQKNPTAFYLCASSIIGTEQFFGPGTRLTVL.

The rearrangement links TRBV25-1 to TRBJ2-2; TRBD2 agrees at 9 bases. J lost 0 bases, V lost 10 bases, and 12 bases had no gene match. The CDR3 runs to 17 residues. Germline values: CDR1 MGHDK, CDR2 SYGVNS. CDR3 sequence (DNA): TGTGCCAACCCTTTCTCTAGCGGGGATACGAACACCGGGGAGCTGTTTTTT. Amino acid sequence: CANPFSSGDTNTGELFF.